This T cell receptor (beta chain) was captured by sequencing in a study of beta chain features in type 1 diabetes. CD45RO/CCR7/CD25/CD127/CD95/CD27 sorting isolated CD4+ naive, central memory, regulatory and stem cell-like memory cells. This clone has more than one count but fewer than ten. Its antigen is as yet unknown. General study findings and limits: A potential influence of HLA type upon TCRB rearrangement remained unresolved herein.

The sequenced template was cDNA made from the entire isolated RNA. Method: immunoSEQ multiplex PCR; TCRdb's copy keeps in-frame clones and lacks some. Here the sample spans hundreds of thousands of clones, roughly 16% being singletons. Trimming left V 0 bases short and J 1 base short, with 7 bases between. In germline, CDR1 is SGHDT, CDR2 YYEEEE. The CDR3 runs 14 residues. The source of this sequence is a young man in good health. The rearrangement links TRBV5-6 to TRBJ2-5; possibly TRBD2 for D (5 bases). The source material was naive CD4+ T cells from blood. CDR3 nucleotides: TGTGCCAGCAGCTTGGAACTAGGCCAAGAGACCCAGTACTTC. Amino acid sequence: CASSLELGQETQYF.